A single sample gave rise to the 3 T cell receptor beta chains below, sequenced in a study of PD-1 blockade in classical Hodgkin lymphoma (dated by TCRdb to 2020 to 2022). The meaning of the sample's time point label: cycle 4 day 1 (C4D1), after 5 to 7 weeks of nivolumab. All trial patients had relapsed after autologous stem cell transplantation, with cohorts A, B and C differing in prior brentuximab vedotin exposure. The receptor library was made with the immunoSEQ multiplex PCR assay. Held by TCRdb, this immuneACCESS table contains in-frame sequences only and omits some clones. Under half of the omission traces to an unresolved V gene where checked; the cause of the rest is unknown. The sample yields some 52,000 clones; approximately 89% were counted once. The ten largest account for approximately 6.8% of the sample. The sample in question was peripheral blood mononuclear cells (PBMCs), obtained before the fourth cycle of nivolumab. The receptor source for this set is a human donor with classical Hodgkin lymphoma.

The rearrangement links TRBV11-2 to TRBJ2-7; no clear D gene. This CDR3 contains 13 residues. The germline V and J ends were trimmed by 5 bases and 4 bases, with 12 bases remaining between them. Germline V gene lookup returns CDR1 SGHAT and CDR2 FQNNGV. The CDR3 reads CASSLIAPYEQYF. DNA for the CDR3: TGTGCCAGCAGCCTAATCGCCCCGTACGAGCAGTACTTC.

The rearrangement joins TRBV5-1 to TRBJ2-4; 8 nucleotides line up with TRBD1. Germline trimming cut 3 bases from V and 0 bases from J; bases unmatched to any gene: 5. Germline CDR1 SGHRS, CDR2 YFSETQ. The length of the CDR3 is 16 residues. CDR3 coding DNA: TGCGCCAGCAGCTATGGACAGGGACCAGCCAAAAACATTCAGTACTTC. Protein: CASSYGQGPAKNIQYF.

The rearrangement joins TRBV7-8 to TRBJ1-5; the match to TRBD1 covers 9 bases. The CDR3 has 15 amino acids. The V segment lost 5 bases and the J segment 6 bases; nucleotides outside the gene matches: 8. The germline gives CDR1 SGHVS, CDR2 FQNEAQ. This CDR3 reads CASSAQNRGLQPQHF. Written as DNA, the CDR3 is TGTGCCAGCAGCGCACAAAACAGGGGGCTTCAGCCCCAGCATTTT.